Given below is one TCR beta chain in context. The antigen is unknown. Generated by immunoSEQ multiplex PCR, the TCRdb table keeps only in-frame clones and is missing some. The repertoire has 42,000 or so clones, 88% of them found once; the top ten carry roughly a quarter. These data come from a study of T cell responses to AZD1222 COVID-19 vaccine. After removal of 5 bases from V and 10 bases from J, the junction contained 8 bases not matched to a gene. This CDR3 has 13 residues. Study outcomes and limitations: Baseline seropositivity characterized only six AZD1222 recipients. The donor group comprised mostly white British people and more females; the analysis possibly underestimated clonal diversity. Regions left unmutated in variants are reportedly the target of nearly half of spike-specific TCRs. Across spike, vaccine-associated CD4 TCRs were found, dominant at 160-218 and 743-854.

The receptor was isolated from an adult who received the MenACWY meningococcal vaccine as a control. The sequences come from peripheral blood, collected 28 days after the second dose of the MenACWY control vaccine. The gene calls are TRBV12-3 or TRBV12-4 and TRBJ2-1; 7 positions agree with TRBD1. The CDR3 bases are TGTGCCAGCAGTCCAAACCCGGACAGGGAGCAGTTCTTC. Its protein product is CASSPNPDREQFF.